The clone carrying this T cell receptor beta chain appeared once. The V and J ends lost 2 bases and 5 bases, in that order; junction bases with no gene match: 10. The CDR3 consists of 17 residues. The V gene's germline CDR1 is ENHRY and CDR2 SYGVKD. Clones were sequenced by immunoSEQ multiplex PCR, and TCRdb holds only the in-frame ones, with some missing. Of 250,000 or so clones listed, approximately 85% are singletons. The data were taken from a study of blood T cell repertoires in COVID-19. For the study at large: The samples span acute and convalescent COVID-19 from the United States, Italy and Spain. The analysed material was cDNA or gDNA that came from T cells, B-cell-depleted T cells, or PBMCs.

The chain has TRBV10-3 and TRBJ2-5; 11 bases line up with TRBD2. The sample consisted of PBMCs or T cells enriched from blood (not recorded which). The receptor's source is a woman aged 45-60 years who had recovered from COVID-19. CDR3 protein: CAISEPTSGMPGETQYF. CDR3 in DNA: TGTGCCATCAGTGAGCCGACTAGCGGGATGCCCGGGGAGACCCAGTACTTC.